Each of the 20 T cell receptor beta chains below was sequenced from the same sample in a study of cytomegalovirus exposure and HLA in healthy donors. It was with 60 Vbeta and 13 Jbeta primers that the PCR ran. Clones were sequenced by immunoSEQ multiplex PCR, and TCRdb holds only the in-frame ones, with some missing. The repertoire holds some 210,000 clones, 60% to 80% seen once, with approximately 2% in the top ten. Material: PBMCs. These receptors all stem from a woman aged 25 to 39 in good health and CMV-seropositive.

The rearrangement links TRBV29-1 to TRBJ2-3; 14 bases map to TRBD2. The V segment lost 4 bases and the J segment 5 bases; nucleotides outside the gene matches: 5. Germline V CDR1 and CDR2: SQVTM, ANQGSEA. The CDR3 totals 15 residues. The CDR3: CSVGGLAGVLDTQYF. The CDR3 bases are TGCAGCGTTGGGGGACTAGCGGGAGTCTTAGATACGCAGTATTTT.

This clone is judged medium-sized. The V gene is TRBV5-1, the J gene TRBJ1-4, with a tentative D call TRBD1 (6 bases). The CDR3 totals 15 residues. The V and J ends lost 4 bases and 7 bases respectively, with 17 bases between them. The germline V gene encodes CDR1 SGHRS and CDR2 YFSETQ. The CDR3 coding sequence is TGCGCCAGCAGCAATAGCGGGACATTGATTGAAAAACTGTTTTTT. As protein: CASSNSGTLIEKLFF.

V is TRBV6-8 and J is TRBJ2-5; perhaps TRBD2 as D (6 bases). This CDR3 is 17 amino acids long. Germline CDR1 is MNHGY and CDR2 is SAAAGT. V lost 4 bases and J 5 bases, leaving 23 bases between the germline ends. In DNA, the CDR3 is TGTGCCAGCAGTTGGGTCGGGTGGGACTGTTCCTGGGAGACCCAGTACTTC. Residues: CASSWVGWDCSWETQYF.

This clone was counted a few times. This chain uses TRBV7-9 with TRBJ1-2; possibly TRBD1 for D (6 bases). The CDR3 extends over 19 amino acids. Trimming cost V 5 bases and J 2 bases, with 27 bases left between them. Per germline, CDR1 SEHNR and CDR2 FQNEAQ (reference sequence). The CDR3 is CASSHIRGAKSISNYGYTF. The CDR3, as DNA: TGTGCCAGCAGCCACATCCGGGGGGCTAAAAGTATTTCAAACTATGGCTACACCTTC.

The V and J genes are TRBV5-5 and TRBJ2-4, with D perhaps matching TRBD2 (6 bases). Trimming removed 4 bases at V and 6 bases at J, with 14 bases between. Germline lookup yields CDR1 SGHKS and CDR2 YYEKEE (reference sequence). The CDR3 extends over 14 amino acids. The CDR3 nucleotides are TGTGCCAGCAGCCCCCCCGGAGGGAGAAACATTCAGTACTTC. The encoded protein is CASSPPGGRNIQYF.

This sequence joins TRBV5-4 and TRBJ2-7, with 7 nucleotides matching TRBD1. The CDR3 consists of 14 residues. Germline assignment: CDR1 SGHNT and CDR2 YYREEE (reference sequence). The V gene end was trimmed by 4 bases and the J gene end by 1 base; junction bases not matched to a gene: 5. The CDR3 region is CASSPGQASYEQYF. In DNA form, the CDR3 reads TGTGCCAGCAGCCCCGGACAGGCTTCCTACGAGCAGTACTTC.

This clone has a single count. The rearrangement uses TRBV27 and TRBJ1-6; D is uncertain. V was shortened by 2 bases and J by 8 bases, with 16 bases between the two germline ends. Germline V gene lookup returns CDR1 MNHEY and CDR2 SMNVEV (reference sequence). There are 16 residues in the CDR3. CDR3 in DNA: TGTGCCAGCAGTTTAAGTTCCGCTGGCGGGGATTCACCCCTCCACTTT. It translates to CASSLSSAGGDSPLHF.

This chain joins TRBV19 and TRBJ2-3, with TRBD1 as a possible D gene (5 bases). Trimming removed 3 bases from V and 8 bases from J, with 15 bases in between. The CDR3 sequence is 14 residues long. Germline CDR1 is LNHDA and CDR2 is SQIVND (reference sequence). In DNA form, the CDR3 reads TGTGCCAGTAGTATGACGTCAGGGTTAGGTACGCAGTATTTT. Amino acid sequence: CASSMTSGLGTQYF.

This chain connects TRBV7-9 to TRBJ1-4, with D unresolved. V dropped 3 bases and J dropped 2 bases, with 10 bases sitting between them. Germline V CDR1 and CDR2: SEHNR, FQNEAQ (reference sequence). This CDR3 is built from 15 residues. The CDR3 region is CASSFFASTNEKLFF. CDR3 nucleotide sequence: TGTGCCAGCAGCTTCTTTGCAAGCACTAATGAAAAACTGTTTTTT.

This clone came up a few times. The V call is TRBV4-2, the J call TRBJ2-1; 7 bases map to TRBD2. The ends lost 5 bases at V and 0 bases at J; junction bases unmatched: 4. Germline CDR1 LGHNA, CDR2 YNFKEQ. The CDR3 extends over 15 amino acids. The CDR3 DNA follows: TGTGCCAGCAGCAGCGGGACTGGCTCCTACAATGAGCAGTTCTTC. It translates to CASSSGTGSYNEQFF.

V and J are TRBV2 and TRBJ1-2, with TRBD1 as a possible D gene (6 bases). The CDR3 loop spans 14 amino acids. Germline V gene data show CDR1 as SNHLY and CDR2 as FYNNEI. V lost 7 bases to trimming and J lost 4 bases, with 16 bases between them. The chain's CDR3 is CASIIQGGSYGYTF. CDR3 DNA sequence: TGTGCCAGCATAATACAGGGTGGAAGCTATGGCTACACCTTC. The complete variable domain, with remaining parts taken from reference TRBV2 and TRBJ1-2, reads EPEVTQTPSHQVTQMGQEVILRCVPISNHLYFYWYRQILGQKVEFLVSFYNNEISEKSEIFDDQFSVERPDGSNFTLKIRSTKLEDSAMYFCASIIQGGSYGYTFGSGTRLTVV.

The chain recombines TRBV20-1 with TRBJ2-7, with D possibly TRBD2 on 5 matching bases. This CDR3 region has 11 residues. V was pared by 6 bases and J by 3 bases, with 9 bases between. Looked up from germline, CDR1 is DFQATT and CDR2 is SNEGSKA (reference sequence). This CDR3 is CSAYDYYEQYF. Here the CDR3 DNA reads TGCAGTGCCTATGACTACTACGAGCAGTACTTC.

The genes are TRBV6-4 and TRBJ2-4; 8 bases align to TRBD1. V gave up 4 bases and J gave up 9 bases; unmatched junction bases: 8. CDR3 length: 14 amino acids. The germline CDR1 and CDR2 sequences are MRHNA and SNTAGT. The CDR3 DNA reads TGTGCCAGCAGTGCCTACAGGGGGAGTAGCATTCAGTACTTC. This gives the protein CASSAYRGSSIQYF.

The gene calls are TRBV5-3 and TRBJ2-1; D gene ambiguous. TRBV5-3 is identified as an open reading frame with a role that is uncertain. The CDR3 extends over 14 amino acids. V was shortened by 2 bases and J by 5 bases, with 11 bases between the two germline ends. The CDR3 coding sequence is TGTGCCAGAAGCTTATCACAGACGCACAATGAGCAGTTCTTC. Translating gives CARSLSQTHNEQFF.

The chain carries TRBV5-1 and TRBJ2-2, with D tentatively TRBD1 (6 bases). V lost 7 bases and J lost 5, with 15 bases in between. Germline V gene data show CDR1 as SGHRS and CDR2 as YFSETQ. The CDR3 contains 14 residues. The DNA of the CDR3 is TGCGCCAGCTCGTCCAGGGGATATACCGGGGAGCTGTTTTTT. Protein sequence: CASSSRGYTGELFF.

This chain links TRBV13 with TRBJ2-7; the D gene is possibly TRBD1 (5 bases). CDR1 is PRHDT and CDR2 is FYEKMQ in the germline V gene (reference sequence). The CDR3 has 13 amino acids. V was clipped by 0 bases and J by 4 bases, with 7 bases between them. CDR3 nucleotides: TGTGCCAGCAGCTTAGGGCAGGGTTACGAGCAGTACTTC. Its translation is CASSLGQGYEQYF.

This clone was recorded only once. The chain uses TRBV14 and TRBJ2-7; weak D call: TRBD2 (5 bases). V lost 1 base and J lost 1, with 14 bases in between. The CDR3 spans 16 residues. Per germline, CDR1 SGHDN and CDR2 FVKESK. The chain's CDR3 is CASSQGVNRGSYEQYF. The CDR3 nucleotides read TGTGCCAGCAGCCAAGGGGTGAACAGAGGGTCCTACGAGCAGTACTTC.

V usage is TRBV28 and J usage is TRBJ2-1; perhaps TRBD2 as D (6 bases). V was trimmed by 3 bases and J by 8 bases, leaving 8 bases between them. Germline V gene lookup returns CDR1 MDHEN and CDR2 SYDVKM. The CDR3 has 12 residues. The CDR3 region is CASSLAGHEQFF. For the CDR3, the DNA is TGTGCCAGCAGTTTGGCGGGGCATGAGCAGTTCTTC.

Points on this clone: This specimen includes other DNA sequences encoding the same CDR3. J is TRBJ1-6 and V is TRBV9; D is uncertain. The CDR3 spans 15 residues. The V end lost 0 bases, the J end lost 6 bases, and 10 bases lay between the germline ends. Per germline, CDR1 SGDLS and CDR2 YYNGEE. CDR3 region: CASSVGAVLNSPLHF. The CDR3 nucleotides read TGTGCCAGCAGCGTAGGGGCAGTTCTTAATTCACCCCTCCACTTT.

J is TRBJ2-7 and V is TRBV6-5, with TRBD2 matching 10 bases. V was pared by 4 bases and J by 3 bases, with 9 bases of the junction left unmatched. Germline CDR1 MNHEY, CDR2 SVGAGI. The CDR3 spans 16 residues. The CDR3 spells CASSSSSGTSVYEQYF. Here the CDR3 DNA reads TGTGCCAGCAGTTCCAGCTCCGGGACTAGCGTCTACGAGCAGTACTTC.